Each of the 21 T cell receptor beta chains below was sequenced from the same sample in a study of OX40 agonist ivuxolimab in advanced cancers. Method: immunoSEQ multiplex PCR; TCRdb's copy keeps in-frame clones and lacks some. The sample shows tens of thousands of clones, about 86% of them seen only once. Sequencing used CD4+ or CD8+ T cells sorted from blood, obtained in a trial of the OX40 agonist ivuxolimab. All receptors derive from an adult with an advanced solid tumor such as melanoma, head and neck, liver or kidney cancer.

The CDR3: CASTRGSGTGGNQPQHF. CDR3 bases: TGTGCCAGTACCCGGGGCTCCGGGACAGGGGGCAATCAGCCCCAGCATTTT. The V call is TRBV19, the J call TRBJ1-5, with 10 bases matching TRBD1. Germline V CDR1 and CDR2: LNHDA, SQIVND (reference sequence). The J segment lost 2 bases and the V segment lost 7 bases, leaving 11 bases of the junction unmatched. The CDR3 totals 17 residues.

The chain couples TRBV12-5 to TRBJ2-7; the D gene is possibly TRBD2 (6 bases). CDR3 length: 14 residues. Germline V gene data show CDR1 as LGHNT and CDR2 as FRNRAP. Trimming stripped 0 bases from V and 7 bases from J, with 13 bases between. The CDR3 nucleotides are TGTGCTAGTGGTTTGGTAAACGGTGCGGGGGAGCAGTACTTC. This translates into CASGLVNGAGEQYF.

The V call is TRBV7-9, the J call TRBJ2-1; 8 bases agree with TRBD2. Germline-derived CDR1 and CDR2 are SEHNR and FQNEAQ (reference sequence). The ends lost 5 bases at V and 6 bases at J; junction bases unmatched: 6. CDR3 size: 14 residues. CDR3 protein: CASSTRGGANEQFF. The CDR3 DNA reads as TGTGCCAGCAGCACCCGGGGGGGGGCCAATGAGCAGTTCTTC.

The sample holds one count of this clone. The genes are TRBV28 and TRBJ1-2, with a weak D call TRBD1 (5 bases). The germline CDR1 and CDR2 sequences are MDHEN and SYDVKM. The CDR3 is made up of 14 amino acids. V was cut by 4 bases and J by 4 bases, with 13 bases left in between. This chain's CDR3 is CASSSLGGIYGYTF. The CDR3, as DNA: TGTGCCAGCAGTTCGCTTGGGGGGATCTATGGCTACACCTTC.

V is TRBV10-3 and J is TRBJ2-7; tentative D call: TRBD2 (5 bases). Germline values: CDR1 ENHRY, CDR2 SYGVKD. V lost 4 bases to trimming and J lost 6 bases, with 13 bases between them. The length of the CDR3 is 13 residues. The CDR3 DNA is TGTGCCATCAGTGTCGGGGATCCGTTCGAGCAGTACTTC. Its protein is CAISVGDPFEQYF.

The chain combines TRBV6-1 with TRBJ2-1, with 11 bases identical to TRBD2. Trimming at V came to 7 bases and at J to 4 bases, leaving 6 bases not matched to a gene. The germline V gene has CDR1 MNHNS and CDR2 SASEGT. The CDR3 length is 15 residues. The CDR3 loop is CASTLAGGTYNEQFF. For the CDR3, the DNA is TGTGCCAGCACTTTAGCGGGGGGGACTTACAATGAGCAGTTCTTC.

The rearrangement links TRBV30 to TRBJ2-5; D may be TRBD1 (6 bases). The CDR3 sequence is 12 residues long. The germline CDR1 and CDR2 sequences are GTSNPN and SVGIG (reference sequence). V was trimmed by 5 bases and J by 2 bases, leaving 9 bases between them. DNA for the CDR3: TGTGCCTGGGAGAGGGGGCAAGAGACCCAGTACTTC. Protein sequence: CAWERGQETQYF.

The chain uses TRBV21-1 and TRBJ1-5. TRBV21-1 is a listed pseudogene. This CDR3 is built from 20 residues. In DNA, the CDR3 is TGTGCCAGCAGCAAAGAGGTACGGGGGGGCTACTACTCAGACAATCAGCCCCAGCATTTT. Translated, it gives CASSKEVRGGYYSDNQPQHF.

In DNA, the CDR3 is TGTGCCAGCAGCCTCGGGACAGGGACGAACTACGAGCAGTACTTC. Protein sequence: CASSLGTGTNYEQYF. The genes are TRBV7-8 and TRBJ2-7, with 9 positions matching TRBD1. The J segment lost 3 bases and the V segment lost 5 bases, leaving 8 bases of the junction unmatched. The CDR3 loop spans 15 amino acids. Germline assignment: CDR1 SGHVS and CDR2 FQNEAQ.

The gene calls are TRBV27 and TRBJ2-7, with no clear D. The CDR3 consists of 13 residues. V lost 5 bases and J 4 bases, leaving 12 bases between the germline ends. Germline CDR1 MNHEY, CDR2 SMNVEV (reference sequence). As DNA, the CDR3 is TGTGCCAGCAGTCCCGCAAAAGAGTACGAGCAGTACTTC. Translation: CASSPAKEYEQYF.

V and J are TRBV19 and TRBJ1-2; TRBD1 aligns across 8 bases. Germline V gene lookup returns CDR1 LNHDA and CDR2 SQIVND (reference sequence). This CDR3 contains 14 residues. J gave up 6 bases and V 5 bases, and 8 bases lay outside the gene matches. The CDR3 is CASSLQGAEDGYTF. CDR3 coding DNA: TGTGCCAGTAGTTTGCAGGGGGCAGAAGATGGCTACACCTTC. The full variable domain, with the rest looked up from reference TRBV19 and TRBJ1-2, is DGGITQSPKYLFRKEGQNVTLSCEQNLNHDAMYWYRQDPGQGLRLIYYSQIVNDFQKGDIAEGYSVSREKKESFPLTVTSAQKNPTAFYLCASSLQGAEDGYTFGSGTRLTVV.

The chain carries TRBV25-1 and TRBJ1-1; no clear D. CDR1 MGHDK and CDR2 SYGVNS come from the germline V gene. Deletions cut 6 bases from V and 7 bases from J, with 15 bases between. This CDR3 is 13 amino acids long. In DNA form, the CDR3 reads TGTGCCAGCAGAGAGAGGGCCGGTAATGAAGCTTTCTTT. Amino acids: CASRERAGNEAFF.

This clone was seen only a few times. The chain recombines TRBV7-3 with TRBJ2-3; D is perhaps TRBD2 (5 bases). Germline CDR1 reads SGHTA; CDR2 reads FQGTGA. Trimming cost V 5 bases and J 4 bases, with 16 bases left between them. The CDR3 spans 15 residues. The CDR3 reads CASSPALARADTQYF. Here the CDR3 DNA reads TGTGCCAGCAGCCCTGCCCTAGCACGAGCAGATACGCAGTATTTT.

The CDR3: CASSPRQGMNPNNSPLHF. Written as DNA, the CDR3 is TGTGCCAGCAGCCCACGACAGGGGATGAATCCCAATAATTCACCCCTCCACTTT. The chain recombines TRBV11-3 with TRBJ1-6, with 8 bases aligning to TRBD1. Losses at the gene ends were 5 bases for V and 5 bases for J; bases not matched to a gene: 14. The CDR3 has 18 residues. The V gene's germline CDR1 is SGHNT and CDR2 YENEEA. Variable domain in full (rest from reference TRBV11-3 and TRBJ1-6): EAGVVQSPRYKIIEKKQPVAFWCNPISGHNTLYWYLQNLGQGPELLIRYENEEAVDDSQLPKDRFSAERLKGVDSTLKIQPAELGDSAVYLCASSPRQGMNPNNSPLHFGNGTRLTVT.

The chain combines TRBV5-1 with TRBJ2-2; 9 positions match TRBD1. Trimming cost V 3 bases and J 4 bases; bases outside gene matches: 7. The CDR3 is 16 residues long. Germline-derived CDR1 and CDR2 are SGHRS and YFSETQ. CDR3 in amino acids: CASSSGQGKSTGELFF. CDR3 DNA: TGCGCCAGCAGCTCCGGACAGGGGAAGAGCACCGGGGAGCTGTTTTTT.

The chain joins TRBV30 to TRBJ2-2, with no clear D. V was clipped by 1 base and J by 5 bases, with 8 bases between them. The CDR3 covers 13 residues. Germline V lookup: CDR1 GTSNPN, CDR2 SVGIG (reference sequence). Here the CDR3 reads CAWSGLITGELFF. As DNA, the CDR3 is TGTGCCTGGAGTGGCCTGATTACCGGGGAGCTGTTTTTT.

This rearrangement joins TRBV6-9 to TRBJ2-5; 12 bases agree with TRBD1. The end of the DNA fits TRBJ2-7 better, so the J call may be wrong. Germline V gene lookup returns CDR1 MNHGY and CDR2 SVAAGI. The CDR3 loop spans 14 amino acids. In DNA form, the CDR3 reads TGTGCCAGCAGGGCCGGGACAGGGGGCTTCGAGCAGTACTTC. Amino acid sequence: CASRAGTGGFEQYF.

The chain uses TRBV2 and TRBJ2-2; 9 positions match TRBD1. After removal of 10 bases from V and 4 bases from J, the junction contained 7 bases not matched to a gene. The CDR3 length is 14 residues. Germline loops: CDR1 SNHLY, CDR2 FYNNEI. The CDR3 sequence: CATTDRGGTGELFF. The CDR3 nucleotides read TGTGCCACCACGGACAGGGGAGGCACCGGGGAGCTGTTTTTT. The full variable domain, in which reference TRBV2 and TRBJ2-2 provide the parts outside the CDR3, is EPEVTQTPSHQVTQMGQEVILRCVPISNHLYFYWYRQILGQKVEFLVSFYNNEISEKSEIFDDQFSVERPDGSNFTLKIRSTKLEDSAMYFCATTDRGGTGELFFGEGSRLTVL.

The V gene is TRBV5-1, the J gene TRBJ2-5; D remains unclear. The CDR3 is made up of 14 amino acids. The germline V gene encodes CDR1 SGHRS and CDR2 YFSETQ. V was clipped by 2 bases and J by 3 bases, with 11 bases between them. The DNA of the CDR3 is TGCGCCAGCAGCTTCTCACGGATAGAAGAGACCCAGTACTTC. This gives the protein CASSFSRIEETQYF. The full variable domain, rest sourced from reference TRBV5-1 and TRBJ2-5, is KAGVTQTPRYLIKTRGQQVTLSCSPISGHRSVSWYQQTPGQGLQFLFEYFSETQRNKGNFPGRFSGRQFSNSRSEMNVSTLELGDSALYLCASSFSRIEETQYFGPGTRLLVL.

The DNA of the CDR3 is TGTGCCAGCAGTTACGGTGCAACTAATGAAAAACTGTTTTTT. Translating gives CASSYGATNEKLFF. The chain employs TRBV6-5 and TRBJ1-4; D not certain. Germline-derived CDR1 and CDR2 are MNHEY and SVGAGI. CDR3 length: 14 amino acids. Trimming shortened V by 2 bases and J by 0 bases, and 4 bases separated the two germline ends.

This clone was detected only once. V gene TRBV27 combines with J gene TRBJ2-7, with D perhaps matching TRBD2 (6 bases). The CDR3 spans 15 residues. Trimming stripped 8 bases from V and 3 bases from J, with 20 bases between. Per the germline V gene, CDR1 is MNHEY and CDR2 is SMNVEV (reference sequence). The CDR3: CASRPRRREIYEQYF. The CDR3 nucleotides are TGTGCCAGCCGCCCCAGGCGTCGGGAGATCTACGAGCAGTACTTC.